These T cell receptor beta chains were read from a single sample in a study of beta chain features in type 1 diabetes. This table comes from immunoSEQ multiplex PCR, and its TCRdb copy is limited to in-frame clones, with some not included. The data hold hundreds of thousands of clones, with about 14% observed a single time. The specimen sequenced was naive CD4+ T cells from blood. The source of these receptors is a man aged 30 to 45 in good health. The CDR3 runs from the conserved cysteine through the conserved F or W. A D gene is named only where the DNA matches it firmly. Rows may omit the clone size; those that give it use once, few, many or a size class.

NA	TRBV7-9	TRBD1	TRBJ1-5	TGTGCCAGCAGCGGGACAGGGACTCAGCCCCAGCATTTT	CASSGTGTQPQHF
many	TRBV29-1	NA	TRBJ2-1	TGCAGCGTTGTCCGACAGGTCTACAATGAGCAGTTCTTC	CSVVRQVYNEQFF
few	TRBV7-2	NA	TRBJ2-7	TGTGCCAGCAGCTTACTGGGGTACGAGCAGTACTTC	CASSLLGYEQYF
few	TRBV28	NA	TRBJ2-3	TGTGCCAGCAGCCCTAAGAAGATGGAAAACACAGATACGCAGTATTTT	CASSPKKMENTDTQYF
few	TRBV5-1	NA	TRBJ1-4	TGCGCCAGCAGCTTATCTGCAACTAATGAAAAACTGTTTTTT	CASSLSATNEKLFF
NA	TRBV9	TRBD1	TRBJ1-2	TGTGCCAGCGGGACAGGAACAACTAACTATGGCTACACCTTC	CASGTGTTNYGYTF
NA	TRBV4-3	TRBD2	TRBJ2-1	TGCGCCAGCAGCCAGGCCGGCGGGAGCTCCTACAATGAGCAGTTCTTC	CASSQAGGSSYNEQFF
few	TRBV29-1	NA	TRBJ1-1	TGCAGCGTAACGGGACTGGCTAACACTGAAGCTTTCTTT	CSVTGLANTEAFF
NA	TRBV27	NA	TRBJ2-7	TGTGCCAGCAGTTCCGGGACGGATTCCTACGAGCAGTACTTC	CASSSGTDSYEQYF
NA	TRBV5-6	NA	TRBJ2-7	TGTGCCAGCAGCTGGGTGGGCTCCTACGAGCAGTACTTC	CASSWVGSYEQYF
few	TRBV27	TRBD2	TRBJ2-1	TGTGCCAGCAGACTAGCGGGGAGGTTCGATGAGCAGTTCTTC	CASRLAGRFDEQFF
NA	TRBV9	TRBD1	TRBJ1-3	TGTGCCAGCAGCGTGGGACAGCACTCTGGAAACACCATATATTTT	CASSVGQHSGNTIYF
few	TRBV2	NA	TRBJ1-5	TGTGCCAGCAAGACAGACTATAGCAATCAGCCCCAGCATTTT	CASKTDYSNQPQHF
NA	TRBV29-1	NA	TRBJ1-5	TGCAGCGCCGGGGTAAGCAATCAGCCCCAGCATTTT	CSAGVSNQPQHF
NA	TRBV7-9	NA	TRBJ1-4	TGTGCCAGCAGCTTTGAAGAAAAACTGTTTTTT	CASSFEEKLFF
few	TRBV7-9	NA	TRBJ2-1	TGTGCCAGCAGCTTAATTCATGAGCAGTTCTTC	CASSLIHEQFF
NA	TRBV7-2	NA	TRBJ2-5	TGTGCCAGCACCCTAGCCTGGGAAGGAGGCCGGGAGACCCAGTACTTC	CASTLAWEGGRETQYF
NA	TRBV9	NA	TRBJ1-1	TGTGCCAGCAGCGTAGCCCCGGCCGACCCTGAAGCTTTCTTT	CASSVAPADPEAFF
NA	TRBV7-9	TRBD1	TRBJ1-5	TGTGCCAGCGGACCGGGACAGAGCTATAGCAATCAGCCCCAGCATTTT	CASGPGQSYSNQPQHF
NA	TRBV13	NA	TRBJ2-5	TGTGCCAGCAGCTTAGGACTGCCAATGGAGACCCAGTACTTC	CASSLGLPMETQYF
few	TRBV5-4	TRBD1	TRBJ1-3	TGTGCCAGCAGCTCGAAACCGGACAGGAACTCTGGAAACACCATATATTTT	CASSSKPDRNSGNTIYF
NA	TRBV30	TRBD1	TRBJ1-2	TGTGCCTGGAGTGTACAGGGGACCTATGGCTACACCTTC	CAWSVQGTYGYTF
many	TRBV29-1	NA	TRBJ2-6	TGCAGCGTTGACCCAGGTACCAACGTCCTGACTTTC	CSVDPGTNVLTF
NA	TRBV14	NA	TRBJ1-6	TGTGCCAGCAGCGTTCCCGGATCACCCCTCCACTTT	CASSVPGSPLHF
few	TRBV5-4	TRBD2	TRBJ2-1	TGTGCCAGAGGGACTAGCGGGAGTACTGAGCAGTTCTTC	CARGTSGSTEQFF
NA	TRBV2	TRBD2	TRBJ2-1	TGTGCCAGCAGTGAAAACCTAGCGGGAGTGGGTGAGCAGTTCTTC	CASSENLAGVGEQFF
NA	TRBV18	NA	TRBJ2-1	TGTGCCAGCTCACCAAAAGCCTATGAGCAGTTCTTC	CASSPKAYEQFF
NA	TRBV5-4	NA	TRBJ1-4	TGTGCCAGCAGCCCCTCAACTAATGAAAAACTGTTTTTT	CASSPSTNEKLFF
NA	TRBV4-3	TRBD2	TRBJ2-3	TGCGCCAGCAGCCAACTAGCGGGGTCCTTCACAGATACGCAGTATTTT	CASSQLAGSFTDTQYF
few	TRBV29-1	NA	TRBJ1-2	TGCAGCGTTGAACCCCTCTCGACTTTAACCTATGGCTACACCTTC	CSVEPLSTLTYGYTF
few	TRBV7-9	NA	TRBJ2-2	TGTGCCAGCAGCTTAAGACCCACCGGGGAGCTGTTTTTT	CASSLRPTGELFF
NA	TRBV6-7	NA	TRBJ1-4	TGTGCCAGCAGTTACGCCAGGGTGGGGGAAAAACTGTTTTTT	CASSYARVGEKLFF
NA	TRBV29-1	TRBD1	TRBJ2-5	TGCAGCGTTGTCCGGCAGGGGGCGGGCCAGACCCAGTACTTC	CSVVRQGAGQTQYF
few	TRBV7-7	NA	TRBJ2-2	TGTGCCAGCAGCATATACAGGGCCGGGGAGCTGTTTTTT	CASSIYRAGELFF
few	TRBV6-4	TRBD2	TRBJ2-1	TGTGCCAGCAGTGATTTCGAGCGGGAGGGAAATGAGCAGTTCTTC	CASSDFEREGNEQFF
few	TRBV15	NA	TRBJ2-1	TGTGCCACCAGCAGAGTATTTTATGAGCAGTTCTTC	CATSRVFYEQFF
few	TRBV9	NA	TRBJ2-7	TGTGCCAGCAGCGTAGGAGGGTCCAACGAGCAGTACTTC	CASSVGGSNEQYF
few	TRBV30	NA	TRBJ2-1	TGTGCCTGGAGTGTACGGCGGGGCCGCAATGAGCAGTTCTTC	CAWSVRRGRNEQFF
NA	TRBV7-8	TRBD1	TRBJ1-1	TGTGCCAGCAGCGGAAGGACAGGGGTTAACACTGAAGCTTTCTTT	CASSGRTGVNTEAFF
NA	TRBV5-1	NA	TRBJ2-7	TGCGCCAGCAGCTTGTTAGCCCGGCGGAACGAGCAGTACTTC	CASSLLARRNEQYF
NA	TRBV19	TRBD1	TRBJ1-2	TGTGCCAGTCACAGGGGATTGGATGGCTACACCTTC	CASHRGLDGYTF